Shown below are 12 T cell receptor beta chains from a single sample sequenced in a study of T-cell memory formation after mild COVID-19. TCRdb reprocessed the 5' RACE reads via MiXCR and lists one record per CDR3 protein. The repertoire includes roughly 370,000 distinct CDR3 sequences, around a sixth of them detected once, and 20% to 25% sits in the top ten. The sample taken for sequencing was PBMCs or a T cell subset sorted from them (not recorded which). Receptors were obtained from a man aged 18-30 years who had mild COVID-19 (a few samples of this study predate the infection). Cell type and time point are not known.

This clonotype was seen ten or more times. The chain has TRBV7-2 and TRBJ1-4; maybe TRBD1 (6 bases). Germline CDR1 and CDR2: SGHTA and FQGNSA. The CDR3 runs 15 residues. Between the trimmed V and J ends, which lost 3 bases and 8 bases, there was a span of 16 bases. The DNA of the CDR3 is TGTGCCAGCAGCTTTAAGCCGGGACAAGAGGAAAAACTGTTTTTT. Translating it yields CASSFKPGQEEKLFF. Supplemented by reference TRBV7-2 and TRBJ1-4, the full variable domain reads GAGVSQSPSNKVTEKGKDVELRCDPISGHTALYWYRQSLGQGLEFLIYFQGNSAPDKSGLPSDRFSAERTGGSVSTLTIQRTQQEDSAVYLCASSFKPGQEEKLFFGSGTQLSVL.

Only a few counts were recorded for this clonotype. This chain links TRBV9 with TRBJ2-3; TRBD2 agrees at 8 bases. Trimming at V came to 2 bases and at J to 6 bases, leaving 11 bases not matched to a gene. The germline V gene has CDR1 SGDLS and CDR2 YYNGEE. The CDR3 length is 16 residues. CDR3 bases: TGTGCCAGCAGCGTGTCGGGGGGGGTAAATGCGGATACGCAGTATTTT. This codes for CASSVSGGVNADTQYF. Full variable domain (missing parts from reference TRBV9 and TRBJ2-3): DSGVTQTPKHLITATGQRVTLRCSPRSGDLSVYWYQQSLDQGLQFLIQYYNGEERAKGNILERFSAQQFPDLHSELNLSSLELGDSALYFCASSVSGGVNADTQYFGPGTRLTVL.

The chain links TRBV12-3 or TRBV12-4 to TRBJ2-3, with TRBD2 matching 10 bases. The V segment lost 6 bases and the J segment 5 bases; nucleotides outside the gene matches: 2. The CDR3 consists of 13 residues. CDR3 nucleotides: TGTGCCAGCAGAACTAGCGGGGTAGATACGCAGTATTTT. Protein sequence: CASRTSGVDTQYF.

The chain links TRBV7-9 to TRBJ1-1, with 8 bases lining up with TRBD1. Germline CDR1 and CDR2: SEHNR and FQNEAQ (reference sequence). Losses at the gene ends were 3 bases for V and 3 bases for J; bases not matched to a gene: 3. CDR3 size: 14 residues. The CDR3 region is CASSFGDRYTEAFF. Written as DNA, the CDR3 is TGTGCCAGCAGCTTTGGGGACAGGTACACTGAAGCTTTCTTT.

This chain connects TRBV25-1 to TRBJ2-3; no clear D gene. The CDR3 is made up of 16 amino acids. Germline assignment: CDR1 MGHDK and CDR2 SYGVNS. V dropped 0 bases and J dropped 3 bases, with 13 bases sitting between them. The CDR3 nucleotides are TGTGCCAGCAGTGAATATTGGATGGGGATGACAGATACGCAGTATTTT. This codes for CASSEYWMGMTDTQYF.

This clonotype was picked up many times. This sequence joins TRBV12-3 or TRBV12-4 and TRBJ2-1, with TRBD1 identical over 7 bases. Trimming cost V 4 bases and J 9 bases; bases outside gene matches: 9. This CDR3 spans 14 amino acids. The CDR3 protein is CASSYRGPRGEQFF. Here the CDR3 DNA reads TGTGCCAGCAGTTACAGGGGCCCACGGGGTGAGCAGTTCTTC.

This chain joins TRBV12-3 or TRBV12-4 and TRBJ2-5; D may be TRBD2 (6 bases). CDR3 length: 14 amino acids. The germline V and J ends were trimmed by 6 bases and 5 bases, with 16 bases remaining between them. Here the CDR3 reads CASRLPGVAETQYF. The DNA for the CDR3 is TGTGCCAGCAGATTACCGGGGGTCGCGGAGACCCAGTACTTC.

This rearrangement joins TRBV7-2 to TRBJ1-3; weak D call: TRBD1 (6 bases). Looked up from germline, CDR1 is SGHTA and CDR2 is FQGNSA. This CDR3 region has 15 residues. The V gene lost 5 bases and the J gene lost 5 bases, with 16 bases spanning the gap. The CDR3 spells CASSLTGSGRNTIYF. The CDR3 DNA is TGTGCCAGCAGCCTTACAGGGTCAGGGAGAAACACCATATATTTT.

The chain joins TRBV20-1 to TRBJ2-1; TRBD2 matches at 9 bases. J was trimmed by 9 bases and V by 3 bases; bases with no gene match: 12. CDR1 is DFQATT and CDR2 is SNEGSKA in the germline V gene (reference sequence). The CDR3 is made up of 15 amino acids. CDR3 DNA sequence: TGCAGTGCTAGGATCGCGGGGGGGGCTAGTATTGAGCAGTTCTTC. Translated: CSARIAGGASIEQFF.

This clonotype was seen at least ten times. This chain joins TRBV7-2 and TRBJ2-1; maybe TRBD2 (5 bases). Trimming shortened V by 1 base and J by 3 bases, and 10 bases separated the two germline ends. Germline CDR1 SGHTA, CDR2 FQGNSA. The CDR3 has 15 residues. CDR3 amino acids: CASSLGAGLYNEQFF. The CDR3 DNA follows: TGTGCCAGCAGCTTAGGTGCGGGTCTCTACAATGAGCAGTTCTTC.

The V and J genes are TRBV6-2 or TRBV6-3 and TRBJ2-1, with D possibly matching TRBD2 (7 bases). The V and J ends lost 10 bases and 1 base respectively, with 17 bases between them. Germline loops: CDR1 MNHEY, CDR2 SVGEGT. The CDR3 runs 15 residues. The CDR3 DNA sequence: TGTGCCACCAGGTGGGCGGGGGCGTCCTACAATGAGCAGTTCTTC. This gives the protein CATRWAGASYNEQFF.

Here the CDR3 DNA reads TGTGCCAGCAGCACCCTGGCGGGTCTAAGGGATACGCAGTATTTT. Residues: CASSTLAGLRDTQYF. The genes are TRBV5-6 and TRBJ2-3; D is possibly TRBD2 (5 bases). CDR1 and CDR2 from the germline V gene are SGHDT and YYEEEE. The ends were cut back, 4 bases at V and 6 bases at J, with 18 bases in the middle. There are 15 residues in the CDR3.